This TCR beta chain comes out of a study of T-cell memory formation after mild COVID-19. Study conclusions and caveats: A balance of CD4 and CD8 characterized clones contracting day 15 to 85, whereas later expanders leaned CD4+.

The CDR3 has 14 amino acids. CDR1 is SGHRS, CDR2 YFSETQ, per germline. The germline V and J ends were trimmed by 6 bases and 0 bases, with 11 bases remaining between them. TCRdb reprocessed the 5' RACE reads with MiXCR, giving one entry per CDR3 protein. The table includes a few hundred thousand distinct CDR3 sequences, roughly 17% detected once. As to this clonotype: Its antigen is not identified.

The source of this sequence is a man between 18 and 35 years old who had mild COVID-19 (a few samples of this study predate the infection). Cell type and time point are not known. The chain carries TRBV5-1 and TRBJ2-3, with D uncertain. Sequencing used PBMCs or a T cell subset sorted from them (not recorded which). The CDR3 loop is CASNRMGSTDTQYF. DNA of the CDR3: TGCGCCAGCAATCGGATGGGCAGCACAGATACGCAGTATTTT.